Below, 21 T cell receptor beta chains from the same sample are listed, as sequenced in a study of T cells in Graves' hyperthyroidism and ophthalmopathy. Authors of the study amplified TCR beta CDR3 regions from RNA transcripts. A first-round RT-PCR of the TCR CDR3 used the HTBI primer set. TCRdb itself ran the multiplex PCR reads through MiXCR, one entry per CDR3 protein. Of about 610,000 distinct CDR3 sequences in the sample, roughly 50% were seen once. The specimen was peripheral blood or thyroid tissue (not recorded which). Receptor source: a woman aged 18-29 years with Graves' hyperthyroidism.

This clonotype has only a few counts. The chain has TRBV3-1 and TRBJ2-7; D perhaps matches TRBD2 (6 bases). The length of the CDR3 is 15 residues. Germline V lookup: CDR1 LGHDT, CDR2 YNNKEL (reference sequence). The germline V and J ends were trimmed by 1 base and 3 bases, with 13 bases remaining between them. Here the CDR3 reads CASSQAPSANYEQYF. In DNA form, the CDR3 reads TGTGCCAGCAGCCAAGCCCCTAGCGCGAACTACGAGCAGTACTTC.

CDR3 residues: CASSPPWGSGQPQHF. In nucleotides, the CDR3 is TGTGCCAGCAGTCCTCCTTGGGGATCTGGACAGCCCCAGCATTTT. The rearrangement links TRBV7-9 to TRBJ1-5; D gene unclear. The V gene lost 6 bases and the J gene lost 7 bases, with 19 bases spanning the gap. The CDR3 loop spans 15 amino acids. Looked up from germline, CDR1 is SEHNR and CDR2 is FQNEAQ (reference sequence).

This clonotype was recorded at least ten times. The V and J genes are TRBV29-1 and TRBJ1-1, with 7 bases aligning to TRBD1. The length of the CDR3 is 14 residues. The junction had 9 bases not matched to a gene; V was cut back by 4 bases and J by 4 bases. The germline gives CDR1 SQVTM, CDR2 ANQGSEA. For the CDR3, the DNA is TGCAGCGTTGGCAGACAGGGCAGAAGCACTGAAGCTTTCTTT. This codes for CSVGRQGRSTEAFF.

CDR3 DNA sequence: TGCAGCGTGGCAGACAGGGTCGGGGATGGCTATGGCTACACCTTC. Protein: CSVADRVGDGYGYTF. The chain recombines TRBV29-1 with TRBJ1-2, with TRBD1 matching over 7 bases. With 6 bases clipped from V and 4 bases from J, the junction kept 14 bases outside the gene matches. Germline V CDR1 and CDR2: SQVTM, ANQGSEA. The CDR3 is 15 residues long.

The rearrangement uses TRBV12-3 or TRBV12-4 and TRBJ1-6; D unresolved. Trimming removed 6 bases at V and 6 bases at J, with 12 bases between. The CDR3 has 14 amino acids. The CDR3: CASSQGGLNSPLHF. DNA for the CDR3: TGTGCCAGCAGCCAAGGAGGTCTTAATTCACCCCTCCACTTT.

Only a few counts were recorded for this clonotype. The chain links TRBV5-8 to TRBJ1-1, with D possibly being TRBD1 (6 bases). V lost 1 base and J 7 bases, leaving 11 bases between the germline ends. Germline V gene sequence: CDR1 SGHTS, CDR2 YDEGEE. There are 13 residues in the CDR3. Here the CDR3 DNA reads TGTGCCAGCAGCTTGTGGGGGCGATTTGAAGCTTTCTTT. Its translation is CASSLWGRFEAFF.

Of note for this clonotype: A much larger clone lies one base from this, so it may be a read error. The chain carries TRBV4-2 and TRBJ1-2; D uncertain. The CDR3 is 16 residues long. Germline CDR1 LGHNA, CDR2 YNFKEQ. V was trimmed by 1 base and J by 6 bases, leaving 18 bases between them. The CDR3 loop reads CASSQAGSRVNNGYTF. The CDR3 DNA sequence: TGTGCCAGCAGCCAAGCGGGGTCAAGGGTCAATAATGGCTACACCTTC.

This clonotype was seen more than once but under ten times. The J gene is TRBJ1-3, the V gene TRBV29-1; TRBD1 is a possible D gene (5 bases). V shed 6 bases and J shed 2 bases, with 11 bases lying between them. Looked up from germline, CDR1 is SQVTM and CDR2 is ANQGSEA. This CDR3 contains 13 residues. The CDR3 nucleotides are TGCAGCGTGATACAGGTCCCTGGAAACACCATATATTTT. This translates into CSVIQVPGNTIYF.

V and J are TRBV5-1 and TRBJ1-4, with D uncertain. Germline V lookup: CDR1 SGHRS, CDR2 YFSETQ. This CDR3 is built from 15 residues. Trimming took off 4 bases at V and 5 bases at J, with 15 bases between the two ends. The chain's CDR3 is CASSPGGLRNEKLFF. The CDR3 nucleotides are TGCGCCAGCAGCCCGGGAGGGCTAAGGAATGAAAAACTGTTTTTT.

On this clonotype: A much larger clonotype is one base distant, so this may be a read error. The V and J genes are TRBV5-5 and TRBJ2-5, with a tentative D call TRBD2 (5 bases). This CDR3 is built from 14 residues. The germline V gene encodes CDR1 SGHKS and CDR2 YYEKEE (reference sequence). The CDR3 reads CACSSSGTRETQYF. The CDR3 coding sequence is TGTGCCTGCAGCTCCAGCGGAACAAGGGAGACCCAGTACTTC.

This clonotype occurred a few times. V and J are TRBV7-3 and TRBJ2-1; TRBD1 is a possible D gene (5 bases). This CDR3 contains 13 residues. Trimming left V 2 bases short and J 5 bases short, with 7 bases between. Germline values: CDR1 SGHTA, CDR2 FQGTGA. This chain's CDR3 is CASSLPGNNEQFF. The CDR3 nucleotides are TGTGCCAGCAGCTTACCAGGGAACAATGAGCAGTTCTTC.

The chain recombines TRBV2 with TRBJ2-2, with a tentative D call TRBD1 (5 bases). Trimming cost V 5 bases and J 7 bases, with 14 bases left between them. The CDR3 extends over 14 amino acids. Germline values: CDR1 SNHLY, CDR2 FYNNEI. Here the CDR3 reads CASSSEDTGGELFF. The CDR3 DNA reads as TGTGCCAGCAGTTCAGAGGACACGGGCGGGGAGCTGTTTTTT.

The chain employs TRBV10-3 and TRBJ1-1; the D is unclear. The CDR3 runs 14 residues. The ends were cut back, 7 bases at V and 4 bases at J, with 16 bases in the middle. In germline, CDR1 is ENHRY, CDR2 SYGVKD. The CDR3 bases are TGTGCCATCACCCTGGACGACCGAGGCACTGAAGCTTTCTTT. Its protein is CAITLDDRGTEAFF.

The chain has TRBV7-2 and TRBJ2-5; a possible D gene is TRBD1 (5 bases). The CDR3 runs 14 residues. Per the germline V gene, CDR1 is SGHTA and CDR2 is FQGNSA. The V and J ends lost 5 bases and 1 base respectively, with 11 bases between them. DNA for the CDR3: TGTGCCAGCAGCCAGACAGCGATCCAAGAGACCCAGTACTTC. Translating it yields CASSQTAIQETQYF. The whole variable domain, remainder taken from reference TRBV7-2 and TRBJ2-5, is GAGVSQSPSNKVTEKGKDVELRCDPISGHTALYWYRQSLGQGLEFLIYFQGNSAPDKSGLPSDRFSAERTGGSVSTLTIQRTQQEDSAVYLCASSQTAIQETQYFGPGTRLLVL.

This clonotype was counted a few times. The chain has TRBV5-8 and TRBJ2-7; TRBD2 matches 8 bases. V trimming: 4 bases; J trimming: 1 base; junction bases outside the gene matches: 19. The CDR3 has 19 residues. Germline loops: CDR1 SGHTS, CDR2 YDEGEE. CDR3 bases: TGTGCCAGCAGCGGATGGACAGTAGGAAGAGCGGGAGTGTCCTACGAGCAGTACTTC. This encodes CASSGWTVGRAGVSYEQYF. The entire variable domain, with the rest obtained from reference TRBV5-8 and TRBJ2-7, is as follows: EAGVTQSPTHLIKTRGQQATLRCSPISGHTSVYWYQQALGLGLQFLLWYDEGEERNRGNFPPRFSGRQFPNYSSELNVNALELEDSALYLCASSGWTVGRAGVSYEQYFGPGTRLTVT.

The table lists this clonotype with many counts. The chain combines TRBV6-5 with TRBJ2-7; weak D call: TRBD2 (5 bases). The CDR3 has 16 residues. Trimming left V 5 bases short and J 6 bases short, with 23 bases between. The germline gives CDR1 MNHEY, CDR2 SVGAGI. CDR3 sequence: CASSEIDPGVSVEQYF. CDR3 in DNA: TGTGCCAGCAGTGAAATCGACCCCGGGGTATCGGTCGAGCAGTACTTC.

The chain carries TRBV4-1 and TRBJ1-2, with 7 bases matching TRBD1. The germline CDR1 and CDR2 sequences are MGHRA and YSYEKL. The CDR3 covers 15 residues. V lost 3 bases, J lost 0 bases, and 4 bases stayed unmatched. The CDR3 DNA follows: TGCGCCAGCAGCCACCGACAGGGACCTAACTATGGCTACACCTTC. Protein product: CASSHRQGPNYGYTF.

This chain uses TRBV29-1 with TRBJ1-1, with 7 bases fitting TRBD1. This CDR3 is built from 16 residues. The trim removed 1 base at V and 0 bases at J, leaving 8 bases unmatched. Germline values: CDR1 SQVTM, CDR2 ANQGSEA. The CDR3 is CSVEGDRDILNTEAFF. CDR3 DNA: TGCAGCGTTGAAGGTGACAGGGATATCTTGAACACTGAAGCTTTCTTT. The variable domain in full, completed from reference TRBV29-1 and TRBJ1-1, reads SAVISQKPSRDICQRGTSLTIQCQVDSQVTMMFWYRQQPGQSLTLIATANQGSEATYESGFVIDKFPISRPNLTFSTLTVSNMSPEDSSIYLCSVEGDRDILNTEAFFGQGTRLTVV.

This clonotype has a count of ten or more. V and J are TRBV29-1 and TRBJ1-2; D is undetermined. CDR1 SQVTM and CDR2 ANQGSEA come from the germline V gene. This CDR3 comprises 11 residues. Trimming shortened V by 6 bases and J by 1 base, and 6 bases separated the two germline ends. In nucleotides, the CDR3 is TGCAGCGTGTCCGGTAACTATGGCTACACCTTC. Protein product: CSVSGNYGYTF.

Turning to this clonotype: The conserved final phenylalanine or tryptophan is absent from the CDR3, which likely points to a read error. The chain is built from TRBV7-3 and TRBJ2-2; 10 bases line up with TRBD1. The V segment lost 5 bases and the J segment 2 bases; nucleotides outside the gene matches: 8. CDR3 length: 17 residues. Germline CDR1 is SGHTA and CDR2 is FQGTGA. CDR3 DNA: TGTGCCAGCAGCCCGCGGACAGGGGGGACTAACACCGGGGAGCTGTTTCTT. This codes for CASSPRTGGTNTGELFL.

This clonotype was seen only a few times. V gene TRBV3-1 combines with J gene TRBJ1-4, with 7 bases that match TRBD1. Losses at the gene ends were 2 bases for V and 6 bases for J; bases not matched to a gene: 6. CDR1 is LGHDT and CDR2 is YNNKEL in the germline V gene (reference sequence). This CDR3 spans 15 amino acids. The CDR3 coding sequence is TGTGCCAGCAGCCAACAAGGGACAGCCTATGAAAAACTGTTTTTT. Translated: CASSQQGTAYEKLFF. Full variable domain (rest looked up from reference TRBV3-1 and TRBJ1-4): DTAVSQTPKYLVTQMGNDKSIKCEQNLGHDTMYWYKQDSKKFLKIMFSYNNKELIINETVPNRFSPKSPDKAHLNLHINSLELGDSAVYFCASSQQGTAYEKLFFGSGTQLSVL.